This passage covers 17 T cell receptor beta chains from one sample sequenced in a study of blood T cells in healthy people across ages. A second PCR of roughly 7 to 11 cycles used a sample-barcoded 5' primer and a J-beta primer mix. TCRdb ran MiXCR on the 5' RACE reads and lists one entry per CDR3 protein. The sample carries fewer than 900,000 distinct CDR3 sequences, 49% recorded once. Sequenced sample: blood. These receptor sequences come from a woman aged 55-70 years in good health.

This rearrangement joins TRBV7-3 to TRBJ1-5; D is undetermined. The CDR3 sequence is 13 residues long. V dropped 6 bases and J dropped 5 bases, with 11 bases sitting between them. Germline V gives CDR1 SGHTA, CDR2 FQGTGA. CDR3 sequence: CASSEDLDQPQHF. Written as DNA, the CDR3 is TGTGCCAGCAGTGAGGATCTAGATCAGCCCCAGCATTTT.

In its sample, this clonotype was seen once. V usage is TRBV21-1 and J usage is TRBJ2-5; the table's D gene call, TRBD1, was not cross checked with the DNA. TRBV21-1 is recorded as a pseudogene. The CDR3 totals 13 residues. In nucleotides, the CDR3 is TGTGCCAGCAGCAAAGTTGGGGGTGAGACCCAGTACTTC. The encoded protein is CASSKVGGETQYF.

The chain employs TRBV6-1 and TRBJ1-2; the D is unclear. CDR3 length: 12 residues. Trimming left V 6 bases short and J 3 bases short, with 8 bases between. Germline CDR1 MNHNS, CDR2 SASEGT. The CDR3 spells CASSRIDYGYTF. DNA of the CDR3: TGTGCCAGCAGCCGCATCGACTATGGCTACACCTTC.

The CDR3 nucleotides are TGTGCCAGCAGCTTAGGTTTTCTGGGGAATTCACCCCTCCACTTT. Translated: CASSLGFLGNSPLHF. This chain joins TRBV7-9 and TRBJ1-6; no reliable D call. CDR3 length equals 15 residues. V gave up 1 base and J gave up 7 bases, with 11 bases separating them. Germline CDR1 and CDR2: SEHNR and FQNEAQ (reference sequence). The full variable domain, with the rest looked up from reference TRBV7-9 and TRBJ1-6, is DTGVSQNPRHKITKRGQNVTFRCDPISEHNRLYWYRQTLGQGPEFLTYFQNEAQLEKSRLLSDRFSAERPKGSFSTLEIQRTEQGDSAMYLCASSLGFLGNSPLHFGNGTRLTVT.

The chain carries TRBV2 and TRBJ2-5; 10 bases are shared with TRBD2. The better agreement between TRBJ2-7 and the DNA end casts doubt on the J call. The CDR3 covers 13 residues. The V gene's germline CDR1 is SNHLY and CDR2 FYNNEI. Here the CDR3 DNA reads TGTGCCAGCAGTGGAACTAGCGGGACCGAGCAGTACTTC. Translation: CASSGTSGTEQYF.

This clonotype was observed once. The chain employs TRBV6-5 and TRBJ1-1; D unclear. The germline CDR1 and CDR2 sequences are MNHEY and SVGAGI. V was shortened by 0 bases and J by 5 bases, with 13 bases between the two germline ends. This CDR3 has 15 residues. The CDR3 region is CASSYSGSAGTEAFF. CDR3 bases: TGTGCCAGCAGTTACTCGGGCTCCGCTGGGACTGAAGCTTTCTTT.

The chain combines TRBV28 with TRBJ1-1; D unclear. Looked up from germline, CDR1 is MDHEN and CDR2 is SYDVKM. Between the trimmed V and J ends, which lost 7 bases and 0 bases, there was a span of 15 bases. The CDR3 consists of 15 residues. In DNA, the CDR3 is TGTGCCAGCATGATGCAGCGCCACTTGAACACTGAAGCTTTCTTT. This gives the protein CASMMQRHLNTEAFF.

This chain links TRBV18 with TRBJ2-1; TRBD2 matches at 8 bases. Germline V CDR1 and CDR2: KGHSH, LQKENI. The CDR3 sequence is 14 residues long. J gave up 7 bases and V 3 bases, and 5 bases lay outside the gene matches. The CDR3 DNA is TGTGCCAGCTCACCGACTAGCGAAGGAAATGAGCAGTTCTTC. Protein product: CASSPTSEGNEQFF.

This clonotype has more than one count but fewer than ten. The chain employs TRBV7-2 and TRBJ1-4; D is uncertain. The CDR3 sequence is 13 residues long. CDR1 and CDR2 from the germline V gene are SGHTA and FQGNSA. V lost 2 bases, J lost 3 bases, and 4 bases lay in between. The CDR3 DNA reads as TGTGCCAGCAGCTTAAGGCCTAATGAAAAACTGTTTTTT. Its protein product is CASSLRPNEKLFF.

This clonotype was seen a handful of times. The rearrangement uses TRBV5-1 and TRBJ2-4, with D perhaps matching TRBD1 or TRBD2 (5 bases each). Germline lookup yields CDR1 SGHRS and CDR2 YFSETQ. The CDR3 loop spans 14 amino acids. V lost 2 bases to trimming and J lost 13 bases, with 19 bases between them. DNA of the CDR3: TGCGCCAGCAGCTTTGGGCAGGGAGTGAGGGAGCAGTACTTC. It translates to CASSFGQGVREQYF.

This clonotype was detected only a few times. The chain combines TRBV12-3 or TRBV12-4 with TRBJ1-5, with TRBD1 as a possible D gene (6 bases). Deletions cut 7 bases from V and 0 bases from J, with 10 bases between. The CDR3 sequence is 14 residues long. The CDR3 here is CASIRGDSNQPQHF. The CDR3 coding sequence is TGTGCCAGCATCAGGGGTGATAGCAATCAGCCCCAGCATTTT.

The CDR3 DNA sequence: TGCAGTGCTAGCAGGCAGGCTGCGCAGTTCTTC. Its protein is CSASRQAAQFF. The chain couples TRBV20-1 to TRBJ2-1; D is uncertain. Germline values: CDR1 DFQATT, CDR2 SNEGSKA (reference sequence). CDR3 size: 11 residues. Trimming took off 3 bases at V and 12 bases at J, with 12 bases between the two ends.

This clonotype came up a few times. The rearrangement links TRBV9 to TRBJ2-5; D call uncertain. The germline gives CDR1 SGDLS, CDR2 YYNGEE. V lost 6 bases to trimming and J lost 4 bases, with 19 bases between them. The CDR3 runs to 15 residues. The CDR3 here is CASTRTPSLLETQYF. The DNA for the CDR3 is TGTGCCAGCACTCGCACCCCCAGTTTATTAGAGACCCAGTACTTC.

This chain links TRBV7-2 with TRBJ1-4; 11 bases match TRBD1. CDR3 length: 17 amino acids. Germline assignment: CDR1 SGHTA and CDR2 FQGNSA. Trimming took 7 bases from V and 4 from J; bases not matched to a gene: 11. CDR3 protein: CASTPGQGAPGNEKLFF. The CDR3 DNA reads as TGTGCCAGCACCCCCGGACAGGGGGCGCCGGGTAATGAAAAACTGTTTTTT.

This clonotype has at least ten counts. Here the CDR3 reads CASSWTGETYEQYF. The CDR3 DNA follows: TGTGCCAGCAGTTGGACAGGGGAGACCTACGAGCAGTACTTC. The V call is TRBV6-5, the J call TRBJ2-7; 9 nucleotides agree with TRBD1. The junction had 3 bases not matched to a gene; V was cut back by 4 bases and J by 2 bases. CDR3 length: 14 residues. Germline V gives CDR1 MNHEY, CDR2 SVGAGI.

The chain uses TRBV6-2 or TRBV6-3 and TRBJ2-7, with TRBD1 identical over 7 bases. The CDR3 covers 14 residues. V lost 6 bases, J lost 9 bases, and 14 bases stayed unmatched. The germline V gene has CDR1 MNHEY and CDR2 SVGEGT. The CDR3 loop is CASRPRDSYEGQYF. The CDR3 DNA reads as TGTGCCAGCAGGCCCCGGGACAGCTACGAAGGGCAGTACTTC.

As concerns this clonotype: This likely comes from a read error, as the CDR3 has no conserved phenylalanine or tryptophan at its end. J is TRBJ2-3 and V is TRBV5-1, with 10 bases aligning to TRBD1. The J segment lost 6 bases and the V segment lost 4 bases, leaving 8 bases of the junction unmatched. In germline, CDR1 is SGHRS, CDR2 YFSETQ. The CDR3 is 15 residues long. The CDR3 loop reads CASSHRDRGADTQYV. CDR3 DNA sequence: TGCGCCAGCAGCCACCGGGACAGGGGCGCGGATACGCAGTATGTT.